Listed below are T cell receptor beta chains from one sample, sequenced in a study of blood T cell repertoires in COVID-19. The data were produced by immunoSEQ multiplex PCR, yet TCRdb's version contains in-frame clones alone and is incomplete. In the table there are around 80,000 clones, under 85% of which are singletons. The specimen was peripheral blood. Receptor source: a human donor in a cohort sampled during active COVID-19. The CDR3 runs from the conserved cysteine through the conserved F or W. D genes are given only for firm matches. Expanded clones get a size class; other rows say once, few or many, or leave the size out.

13,TRBJ1-2,.,TRBV12-3/TRBV12-4,TRBD1,CASPHGQVYGYTF,TGTGCCAGCCCCCACGGACAGGTCTATGGCTACACCTTC
12,TRBJ2-7,.,TRBV2,.,CASIPGGGEQYF,TGTGCCAGCATTCCAGGGGGAGGCGAGCAGTACTTC
14,TRBJ2-4,.,TRBV18,.,CATSSSLERDIQYF,TGTGCCACCTCCAGCTCCCTAGAGCGGGACATTCAGTACTTC
14,TRBJ1-1,.,TRBV7-8,.,CASSRSGDFTEAFF,TGTGCCAGCAGCCGATCGGGTGATTTCACTGAAGCTTTCTTT
17,TRBJ2-5,.,TRBV24-1,TRBD1,CATVIPSNRGRQETQYF,TGTGCCACAGTGATCCCCTCCAACAGGGGTCGGCAAGAGACCCAGTACTTC
13,TRBJ1-4,.,TRBV18,.,CASSTQPNEKLFF,TGTGCCAGCTCAACACAGCCAAATGAAAAACTGTTTTTT
13,TRBJ2-2,.,TRBV5-1,.,CASSSTVSGELFF,TGCGCCAGCAGCTCAACAGTCTCCGGGGAGCTGTTTTTT
12,TRBJ2-2,.,TRBV6-6,.,CASSINTGELFF,TGTGCCAGCAGTATAAACACCGGGGAGCTGTTTTTT
13,TRBJ1-2,.,TRBV19,TRBD1,CASSMGTVYGYTF,TGTGCCAGTAGTATGGGGACAGTCTATGGCTACACCTTC
16,TRBJ1-2,.,TRBV25-1,.,CASSGRREPGGYGYTF,TGTGCCAGCAGTGGTAGGAGAGAACCCGGCGGCTATGGCTACACCTTC
14,TRBJ1-2,.,TRBV5-4,TRBD1,CATTGGASGYGYTF,TGTGCCACTACAGGGGGCGCATCCGGCTATGGCTACACCTTC
14,TRBJ2-3,.,TRBV29-1,TRBD1,CSVGPGQVTDTQYF,TGCAGCGTTGGGCCGGGACAGGTCACAGATACGCAGTATTTT
13,TRBJ2-1,.,TRBV4-2,TRBD2,CASSPAGGNEQFF,TGTGCCAGCAGCCCAGCGGGGGGTAATGAGCAGTTCTTC
14,TRBJ2-3,.,TRBV7-9,.,CASSRSGSEDTQYF,TGTGCCAGCAGCCGGTCGGGTTCTGAGGATACGCAGTATTTT
15,TRBJ1-2,.,TRBV5-1,TRBD1,CASSHGTGGDYGYTF,TGCGCCAGCAGCCACGGGACAGGGGGAGACTATGGCTACACCTTC
12,TRBJ1-3,many,TRBV2,.,CARKGSGNTIYF,TGTGCCAGAAAGGGGTCTGGAAACACCATATATTTT
14,TRBJ1-1,.,TRBV10-1,.,CASASTQLNTEAFF,TGCGCCAGCGCCTCGACTCAACTGAACACTGAAGCTTTCTTT
15,TRBJ2-3,.,TRBV2,TRBD1,CASTEGGGYTDTQYF,TGTGCCAGCACCGAAGGGGGCGGGTACACAGATACGCAGTATTTT
15,TRBJ1-3,.,TRBV7-8,.,CASSLQVRSGNTIYF,TGTGCCAGCAGCTTACAGGTTCGCTCTGGAAACACCATATATTTT
15,TRBJ2-7,.,TRBV6-1,.,CASSEAPTDSYEQYF,TGTGCCAGCAGTGAAGCGCCGACAGACTCCTACGAGCAGTACTTC
16,TRBJ2-2,.,TRBV6-5,.,CASSYSRGAGTGELFF,TGTGCCAGCAGTTACTCACGGGGGGCTGGGACCGGGGAGCTGTTTTTT
12,TRBJ2-5,.,TRBV5-1,.,CASSYQGGTQYF,TGCGCCAGCAGCTATCAGGGCGGGACCCAGTACTTC
15,TRBJ2-1,.,TRBV10-1,.,CASSEFGRGYNEQFF,TGCGCCAGCAGTGAGTTTGGCAGGGGTTACAATGAGCAGTTCTTC
14,TRBJ2-7,.,TRBV6-6,TRBD1,CASSNRGQSYEQYF,TGTGCCAGCAGCAACAGGGGGCAATCCTACGAGCAGTACTTC
15,TRBJ1-5,.,TRBV3-1/TRBV3-2,.,CASSQGGSVHQPQHF,TGTGCCAGCAGCCAAGGAGGGTCGGTTCATCAGCCCCAGCATTTT
16,TRBJ1-2,.,TRBV30,.,CACTSLAGKGDYGYTF,TGTGCCTGCACAAGTCTTGCCGGGAAGGGCGACTATGGCTACACCTTC
12,TRBJ1-2,.,TRBV3-1/TRBV3-2,TRBD1,CASSQAHRGYTF,TGTGCCAGCAGCCAAGCCCACAGGGGTTACACCTTC
17,TRBJ1-6,.,TRBV27,.,CASSSVRNTPGNSPLHF,TGTGCCAGCAGTTCGGTCAGGAACACCCCTGGGAATTCACCCCTCCACTTT
16,TRBJ2-7,.,TRBV28,TRBD2,CASSPLAGTGRYEQYF,TGTGCCAGCAGTCCCCTAGCGGGAACGGGTCGATACGAGCAGTACTTC
16,TRBJ2-5,.,TRBV7-6,TRBD1,CASSSWGQPDGETQYF,TGTGCCAGCAGCTCGTGGGGACAGCCGGACGGGGAGACCCAGTACTTC
14,TRBJ1-2,.,TRBV2,.,CASRSGQTLYGYTF,TGTGCCAGCAGATCAGGACAGACTCTCTATGGCTACACCTTC
14,TRBJ2-7,.,TRBV5-1,TRBD2,CASSLRLAAYEQYF,TGCGCCAGCAGCTTACGACTAGCGGCATACGAGCAGTACTTC
15,TRBJ2-1,.,TRBV9,TRBD1,CASSVDRGQYNEQFF,TGTGCCAGCAGCGTGGACAGGGGCCAGTACAATGAGCAGTTCTTC
16,TRBJ2-1,many,TRBV2,TRBD2,CASSYSLAGGYNEQFF,TGTGCCAGCAGTTATTCACTAGCGGGGGGTTACAATGAGCAGTTCTTC
16,TRBJ2-5,.,TRBV7-2,.,CASSLGRGRFKETQYF,TGTGCCAGCAGCTTGGGCCGTGGGAGATTTAAAGAGACCCAGTACTTC
14,TRBJ2-1,once,TRBV10-1,.,CASSEGGLRNEQFF,TGCGCCAGCAGTGAGGGGGGGTTACGGAATGAGCAGTTCTTC
14,TRBJ1-4,.,TRBV5-1,.,CASSLAATNEKLFF,TGCGCCAGCAGCTTGGCGGCAACTAATGAAAAACTGTTTTTT
13,TRBJ2-7,once,TRBV29-1,.,CSVVSPAGVEQYF,TGCAGCGTTGTTTCCCCGGCAGGGGTCGAGCAGTACTTC
20,TRBJ2-1,once,TRBV19,.,CASSIGIRDRDVAGGGEQFF,TGTGCCAGTAGTATAGGCATCCGGGACAGGGACGTAGCGGGGGGTGGTGAGCAGTTCTTC
11,TRBJ2-3,.,TRBV18,.,CASSPSDTQYF,TGTGCCAGCTCACCCTCAGATACGCAGTATTTT
16,TRBJ2-1,.,TRBV7-2,TRBD2,CASSLRLAGDYNEQFF,TGTGCCAGCAGCTTACGACTAGCGGGGGACTACAATGAGCAGTTCTTC
19,TRBJ1-3,once,TRBV4-1,TRBD1,CASSQGPQVQGSTGNTIYF,TGCGCCAGCAGCCAAGGGCCCCAGGTACAGGGGTCAACTGGAAACACCATATATTTT
22,TRBJ2-3,few,TRBV27,TRBD1,CASSPNLWDRATQRIRTDTQYF,TGTGCCAGCAGTCCCAATCTATGGGACAGGGCGACTCAAAGAATTCGCACAGATACGCAGTATTTT
16,TRBJ1-6,once,TRBV5-1,.,CASSFKESSYNSPLHF,TGCGCCAGCAGCTTTAAGGAGAGCTCCTATAATTCACCCCTCCACTTT
14,TRBJ2-1,.,TRBV25-1,.,CASSARRVPNEQFF,TGTGCCAGCAGTGCTCGGCGGGTGCCAAATGAGCAGTTCTTC
15,TRBJ2-3,.,TRBV10-3,TRBD2,CAIRDSGGAADTQYF,TGTGCCATCAGAGATAGCGGGGGTGCGGCAGATACGCAGTATTTT
22,TRBJ2-7,.,TRBV5-1,.,CARTSLVGVQLVWGLGLYEQYF,TGCGCCAGGACCTCCCTTGTGGGTGTTCAGTTGGTTTGGGGTCTGGGGCTTTACGAGCAGTACTTC
16,TRBJ2-7,.,TRBV28,TRBD1,CASSSSSGTGRYEQYF,TGTGCCAGCAGTTCATCATCCGGGACAGGGCGCTACGAGCAGTACTTC
13,TRBJ1-1,.,TRBV5-6,.,CASSLARAAEAFF,TGTGCCAGCAGCTTGGCCAGGGCCGCTGAAGCTTTCTTT
11,TRBJ1-4,.,TRBV28,.,CASSLNEKLFF,TGTGCCAGCAGTCTAAATGAAAAACTGTTTTTT